A selection of T cell receptor beta chains follows, all from one sample in a study of blood T cell repertoires in COVID-19. Assay used: immunoSEQ multiplex PCR; TCRdb lists only in-frame clones, some missing. The table records 120,000 or so clones, around nine tenths of them present only once. Sequenced material: peripheral blood. The source is a human donor in a cohort sampled during active COVID-19. The CDR3 runs from the conserved cysteine through the conserved F or W. Fields, in order: D gene, V gene, clone size, J gene, CDR3 DNA, CDR3 protein. A D gene is named only where the DNA matches it firmly. Only part of the rows carry a size: once, few, many, or a class if the clone is expanded.

d_call: .; v_call: TRBV24-1; clone_size: .; j_call: TRBJ2-7; cdr3_nt: TGTGCCACGCTTGGCCGGAGCTACGAGCAGTACTTC; cdr3_aa: CATLGRSYEQYF
d_call: TRBD1; v_call: TRBV5-5; clone_size: .; j_call: TRBJ1-2; cdr3_nt: TGTGCCAGCAGCTTGGTGTTGGGACAGGGCTATGGCTACACCTTC; cdr3_aa: CASSLVLGQGYGYTF
d_call: .; v_call: TRBV5-1; clone_size: .; j_call: TRBJ2-3; cdr3_nt: TGCGCCAGCAGACAACAGGGAGTTGGAGATACGCAGTATTTT; cdr3_aa: CASRQQGVGDTQYF
d_call: .; v_call: TRBV2; clone_size: .; j_call: TRBJ2-1; cdr3_nt: TGTGCCAGCAGTGACCCCGGACAGATGGACAATGAGCAGTTCTTC; cdr3_aa: CASSDPGQMDNEQFF
d_call: TRBD1; v_call: TRBV18; clone_size: .; j_call: TRBJ1-6; cdr3_nt: TGTGCCAGCTCACCGGGACAGGTAGATAATTCACCCCTCCACTTT; cdr3_aa: CASSPGQVDNSPLHF
d_call: .; v_call: TRBV18; clone_size: once; j_call: TRBJ1-1; cdr3_nt: TGTGCCAGCTCACAGGAACAGGGTAAGAACACTGAAGCTTTCTTT; cdr3_aa: CASSQEQGKNTEAFF
d_call: TRBD1; v_call: TRBV9; clone_size: once; j_call: TRBJ1-1; cdr3_nt: TGTGCCAGCAGCGTAGCTGGACAGGGAAAAACTGAAGCTTTCTTT; cdr3_aa: CASSVAGQGKTEAFF
d_call: TRBD1; v_call: TRBV7-9; clone_size: .; j_call: TRBJ2-7; cdr3_nt: TGTGCCAGCAGCTTAGATGGGACAGGGTTTTCCTACGAGCAGTACTTC; cdr3_aa: CASSLDGTGFSYEQYF
d_call: .; v_call: TRBV10-2; clone_size: .; j_call: TRBJ2-5; cdr3_nt: TGCGCCAGCGGAGAGGGCCCGTACCAAGAGACCCAGTACTTC; cdr3_aa: CASGEGPYQETQYF
d_call: .; v_call: TRBV3-1/TRBV3-2; clone_size: .; j_call: TRBJ1-4; cdr3_nt: TGTGCCAGCAGCCAAGACCCAGGGCAGGGAGAAAAACTGTTTTTT; cdr3_aa: CASSQDPGQGEKLFF
d_call: .; v_call: TRBV2; clone_size: .; j_call: TRBJ1-5; cdr3_nt: TGTGCCAGCAAGCGAGGGAATCAGCCCCAGCATTTT; cdr3_aa: CASKRGNQPQHF
d_call: TRBD1; v_call: TRBV6-1; clone_size: .; j_call: TRBJ1-4; cdr3_nt: TGTGCCAGCAGTGATAGGGGGCGCCCTAATGAAAAACTGTTTTTT; cdr3_aa: CASSDRGRPNEKLFF
d_call: .; v_call: TRBV1; clone_size: .; j_call: TRBJ1-5; cdr3_nt: TGCACCAGCAGCCCCGGACAGGGGGTTTATAGCAATCAGCCCCAGCATTTT; cdr3_aa: CTSSPGQGVYSNQPQHF
d_call: TRBD2; v_call: TRBV6-8; clone_size: .; j_call: TRBJ2-3; cdr3_nt: TGTGCCAGCAGTTACGAACTAGCGGGGCTCACAGATACGCAGTATTTT; cdr3_aa: CASSYELAGLTDTQYF
d_call: .; v_call: TRBV7-9; clone_size: .; j_call: TRBJ1-1; cdr3_nt: TGTGCCAGCAGCTTAGGAGGGGGGAACACTGAAGCTTTCTTT; cdr3_aa: CASSLGGGNTEAFF
d_call: .; v_call: TRBV5-4; clone_size: few; j_call: TRBJ1-6; cdr3_nt: TGTGCCAGCAGCTTGGCTGGCACCCATGATTCACCCCTCCACTTT; cdr3_aa: CASSLAGTHDSPLHF
d_call: .; v_call: TRBV19; clone_size: .; j_call: TRBJ1-6; cdr3_nt: TGTGCCAGTAGTTACCGGTCGAATTCACCCCTCCACTTT; cdr3_aa: CASSYRSNSPLHF
d_call: TRBD1; v_call: TRBV11-2; clone_size: once; j_call: TRBJ2-3; cdr3_nt: TGTGCCAGCAGCTCAAACAGGGGGAGGCCAGATACGCAGTATTTT; cdr3_aa: CASSSNRGRPDTQYF
d_call: TRBD1; v_call: TRBV5-8; clone_size: .; j_call: TRBJ2-7; cdr3_nt: TGTGCCAGCAGCTTGGGGGGACAGGGCTACGAGCAGTACTTC; cdr3_aa: CASSLGGQGYEQYF
d_call: .; v_call: TRBV6-6; clone_size: .; j_call: TRBJ2-5; cdr3_nt: TGTGCCAGCAGGGTTGGGGCAGGGCGTCCAGAGACCCAGTACTTC; cdr3_aa: CASRVGAGRPETQYF
d_call: .; v_call: TRBV2; clone_size: .; j_call: TRBJ2-5; cdr3_nt: TGTGCCAGCAGTGATGGAAGGCTGAGGGAAGGGACCCAGTACTTC; cdr3_aa: CASSDGRLREGTQYF
d_call: .; v_call: TRBV19; clone_size: .; j_call: TRBJ2-7; cdr3_nt: TGTGCCAGTAGTCCGAGGGAATACGAGCAGTACTTC; cdr3_aa: CASSPREYEQYF
d_call: .; v_call: TRBV7-2; clone_size: .; j_call: TRBJ2-1; cdr3_nt: TGTGCCAGCAGCCTGTACACACCCAACAATGAGCAGTTCTTC; cdr3_aa: CASSLYTPNNEQFF
d_call: .; v_call: TRBV7-9; clone_size: .; j_call: TRBJ1-3; cdr3_nt: TGTGCCAGCAAACCGGGCTCTGGAAACACCATATATTTT; cdr3_aa: CASKPGSGNTIYF
d_call: .; v_call: TRBV4-1; clone_size: once; j_call: TRBJ2-2; cdr3_nt: TGCGCCAGCAGCCAAGGGCTAGCGAGGAACACCGGGGAGCTGTTTTTT; cdr3_aa: CASSQGLARNTGELFF